These 5 T cell receptor beta chains came from one sample sequenced in a study of tumor and adjacent non-tumor tissue in lung cancer. A modified ARM-PCR protocol with three rounds of nested PCR amplified TCRbeta. TCRdb recomputed calls from the multiplex PCR reads with MiXCR, one row per CDR3 protein. The table records 200,000 to 250,000 distinct CDR3 sequences, 70% to 75% of them present only once. No cell sorting was done before RNA was extracted from the tissue. The sequenced sample was lung tumor tissue. These receptors all come from a man between 60 and 75 years old with non-small cell lung cancer.

As to this clonotype: Given a much more abundant clone one base away, this may be a read error. The genes are TRBV20-1 and TRBJ2-7, with TRBD1 identical over 7 bases. Germline V CDR1 and CDR2: DFQATT, SNEGSKA (reference sequence). The CDR3 spans 11 residues. CDR3 protein: CNARDSYEQYF. The CDR3 DNA is TGCAATGCTAGGGACAGCTACGAGCAGTACTTC.

Concerning this clonotype: A much more abundant neighbour one base away suggests this may be a read error. This CDR3 fails to terminate in the conserved phenylalanine or tryptophan, so it likely reflects a read error. This sequence joins TRBV20-1 and TRBJ1-5; tentative D call: TRBD1 (5 bases). Germline V gene data show CDR1 as DFQATT and CDR2 as SNEGSKA (reference sequence). Trimming cost V 6 bases and J 3 bases, with 12 bases left between them. This CDR3 contains 13 residues. The CDR3 loop reads CSATQGLNQPQHY. CDR3 sequence (DNA): TGCAGTGCCACTCAGGGCCTCAATCAGCCCCAGCATTAT.

The gene calls are TRBV11-3 and TRBJ2-2; possibly TRBD1 for D (7 bases). Germline CDR1 reads SGHNT; CDR2 reads YENEEA. V lost 1 base, J lost 13 bases, and 16 bases lay in between. The CDR3 extends over 14 amino acids. In nucleotides, the CDR3 is TGTGCCAGCAGCTTAGCCGGACAGGAGGGAAGGCTGTTTTTT. Amino acids: CASSLAGQEGRLFF.

V is TRBV7-2 and J is TRBJ2-1, with D tentatively TRBD2 (7 bases). The CDR3 loop spans 18 amino acids. From germline, CDR1 is SGHTA and CDR2 FQGNSA. With 0 bases removed from V and 4 bases from J, the gap between germline ends came to 19 bases. CDR3 residues: CASSLAIRGGGIYNEQFF. The DNA for the CDR3 is TGTGCCAGCAGCTTAGCGATTAGGGGAGGGGGGATATACAATGAGCAGTTCTTC. Together with reference TRBV7-2 and TRBJ2-1, the CDR3 gives the full variable domain: GAGVSQSPSNKVTEKGKDVELRCDPISGHTALYWYRQSLGQGLEFLIYFQGNSAPDKSGLPSDRFSAERTGGSVSTLTIQRTQQEDSAVYLCASSLAIRGGGIYNEQFFGPGTRLTVL.

A remark on this clonotype: A junction end diverges from the germline sequence, so it may reflect a read error. This sequence joins TRBV11-1 and TRBJ2-7, with D possibly being TRBD1 (5 bases). This CDR3 contains 15 residues. CDR1 is SGHAT, CDR2 FQDESV, per germline (reference sequence). The CDR3 here is CVSSRTSRTADEQYF. For the CDR3, the DNA is TGTGTCAGCAGCAGGACAAGCAGGACGGCAGACGAGCAGTACTTC.